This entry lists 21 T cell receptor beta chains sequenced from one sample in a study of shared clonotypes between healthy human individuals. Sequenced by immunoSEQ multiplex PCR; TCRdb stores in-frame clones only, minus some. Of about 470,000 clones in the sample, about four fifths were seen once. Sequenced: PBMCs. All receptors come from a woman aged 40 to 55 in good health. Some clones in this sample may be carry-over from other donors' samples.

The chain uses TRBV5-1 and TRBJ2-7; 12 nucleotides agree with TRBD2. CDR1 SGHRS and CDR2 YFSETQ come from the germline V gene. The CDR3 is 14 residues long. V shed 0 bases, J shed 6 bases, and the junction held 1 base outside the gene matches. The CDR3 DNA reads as TGCGCCAGCAGCTTGGTACTAGCGGGAGGCGAGCAGTACTTC. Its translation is CASSLVLAGGEQYF.

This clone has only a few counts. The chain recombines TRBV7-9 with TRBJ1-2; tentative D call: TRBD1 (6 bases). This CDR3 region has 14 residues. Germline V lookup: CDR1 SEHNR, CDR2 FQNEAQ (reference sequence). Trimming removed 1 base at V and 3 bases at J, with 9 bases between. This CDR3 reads CASSLEGGHYGYTF. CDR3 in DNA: TGTGCCAGCAGCTTAGAGGGGGGGCACTATGGCTACACCTTC.

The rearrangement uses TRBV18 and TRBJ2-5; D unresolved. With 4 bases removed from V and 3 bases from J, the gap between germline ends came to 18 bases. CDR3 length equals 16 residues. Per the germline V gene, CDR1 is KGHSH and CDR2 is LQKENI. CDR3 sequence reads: CASSLVRRTAKETQYF. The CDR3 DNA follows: TGTGCCAGCTCACTAGTACGGCGGACGGCCAAAGAGACCCAGTACTTC.

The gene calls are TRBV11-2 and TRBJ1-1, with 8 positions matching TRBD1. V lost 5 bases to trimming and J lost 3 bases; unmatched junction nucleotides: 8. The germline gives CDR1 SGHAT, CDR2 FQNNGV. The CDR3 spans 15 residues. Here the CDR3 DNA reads TGTGCCAGCAGCCTTCGACAGGGGTCGGACACTGAAGCTTTCTTT. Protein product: CASSLRQGSDTEAFF. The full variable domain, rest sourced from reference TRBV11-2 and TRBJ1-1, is EAGVAQSPRYKIIEKRQSVAFWCNPISGHATLYWYQQILGQGPKLLIQFQNNGVVDDSQLPKDRFSAERLKGVDSTLKIQPAKLEDSAVYLCASSLRQGSDTEAFFGQGTRLTVV.

CDR3 sequence: CASSQGDYSYEQYF. The CDR3 region has the DNA TGCGCCAGCAGCCAAGGGGACTACTCCTACGAGCAGTACTTC. This chain uses TRBV4-3 with TRBJ2-7, with 7 nucleotides matching TRBD2. After removal of 1 base from V and 0 bases from J, the junction contained 0 bases not matched to a gene. This CDR3 region has 14 residues. The germline CDR1 and CDR2 sequences are LGHNA and YSLEER.

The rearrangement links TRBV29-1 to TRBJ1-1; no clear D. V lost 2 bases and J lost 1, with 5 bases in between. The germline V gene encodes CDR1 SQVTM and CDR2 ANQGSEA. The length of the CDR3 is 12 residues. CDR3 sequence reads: CSVEPGNTEAFF. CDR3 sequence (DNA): TGCAGCGTTGAACCGGGGAACACTGAAGCTTTCTTT.

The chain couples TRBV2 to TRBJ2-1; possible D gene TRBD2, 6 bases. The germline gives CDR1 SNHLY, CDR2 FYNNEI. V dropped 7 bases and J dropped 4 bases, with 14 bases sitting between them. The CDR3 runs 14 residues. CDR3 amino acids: CASNLDYNYNEQFF. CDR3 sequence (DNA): TGTGCCAGCAATCTGGACTACAATTACAATGAGCAGTTCTTC.

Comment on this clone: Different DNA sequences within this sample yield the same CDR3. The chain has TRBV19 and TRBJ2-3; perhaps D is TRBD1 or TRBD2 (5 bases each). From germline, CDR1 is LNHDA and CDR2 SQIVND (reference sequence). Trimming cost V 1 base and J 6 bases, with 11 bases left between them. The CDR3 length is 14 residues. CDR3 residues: CASSIGAGTDTQYF. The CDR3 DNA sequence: TGTGCCAGTAGTATAGGGGCAGGGACGGATACGCAGTATTTT.

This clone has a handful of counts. The CDR3 nucleotides are TGTGCCAGTCACCTGACAGGGGGCCTTGGTGTGCAGTACTTC. This codes for CASHLTGGLGVQYF. The chain has TRBV10-3 and TRBJ2-7; TRBD1 agrees at 10 bases. The CDR3 runs to 14 residues. J lost 9 bases, V lost 10 bases, and 15 bases had no gene match. Per the germline V gene, CDR1 is ENHRY and CDR2 is SYGVKD.

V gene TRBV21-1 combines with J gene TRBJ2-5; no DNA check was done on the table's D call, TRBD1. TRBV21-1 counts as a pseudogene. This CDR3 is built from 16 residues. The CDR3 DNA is TGTGCCAGCAGCAAAGTTGAGAGACATCTTATGGAGACCCAGTACTTC. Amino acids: CASSKVERHLMETQYF.

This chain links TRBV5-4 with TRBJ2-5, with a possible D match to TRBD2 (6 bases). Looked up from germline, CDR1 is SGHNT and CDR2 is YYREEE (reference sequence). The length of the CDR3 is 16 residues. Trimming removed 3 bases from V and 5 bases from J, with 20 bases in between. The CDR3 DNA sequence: TGTGCCAGCAGCTCGGGTGGTGAGGCGGGGTTGGAGACCCAGTACTTC. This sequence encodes CASSSGGEAGLETQYF.

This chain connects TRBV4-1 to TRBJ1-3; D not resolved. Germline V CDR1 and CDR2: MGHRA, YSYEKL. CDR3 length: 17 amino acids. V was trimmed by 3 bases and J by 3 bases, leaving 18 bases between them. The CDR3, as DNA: TGCGCCAGCAGCCAGCTTGACATCGGAAGCTTTGGAAACACCATATATTTT. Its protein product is CASSQLDIGSFGNTIYF.

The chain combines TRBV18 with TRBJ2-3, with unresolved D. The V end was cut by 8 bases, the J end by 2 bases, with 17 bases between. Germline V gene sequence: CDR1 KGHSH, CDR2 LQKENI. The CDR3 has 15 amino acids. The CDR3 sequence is CASHPGSRNTDTQYF. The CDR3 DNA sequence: TGTGCCAGCCACCCAGGTAGCAGGAACACAGATACGCAGTATTTT.

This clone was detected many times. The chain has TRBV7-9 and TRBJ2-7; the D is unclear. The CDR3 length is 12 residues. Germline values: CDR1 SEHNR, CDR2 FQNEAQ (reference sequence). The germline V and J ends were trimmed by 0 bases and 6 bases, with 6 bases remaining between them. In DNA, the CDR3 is TGTGCCAGCAGCTTAGCGGTATCCGAGCAGTACTTC. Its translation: CASSLAVSEQYF.

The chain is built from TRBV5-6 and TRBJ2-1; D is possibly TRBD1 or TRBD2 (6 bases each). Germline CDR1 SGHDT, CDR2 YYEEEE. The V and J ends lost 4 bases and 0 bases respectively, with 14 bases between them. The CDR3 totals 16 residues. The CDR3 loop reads CASSLGGTSSYNEQFF. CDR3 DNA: TGTGCCAGCAGCCTGGGGGGCACGAGCTCCTACAATGAGCAGTTCTTC.

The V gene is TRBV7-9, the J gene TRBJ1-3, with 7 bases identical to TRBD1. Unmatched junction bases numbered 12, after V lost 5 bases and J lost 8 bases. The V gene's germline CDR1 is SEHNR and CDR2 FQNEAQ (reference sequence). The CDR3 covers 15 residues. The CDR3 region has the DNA TGTGCCAGCAGCCTCTCGTACAGGGGTGGGGACACCATATATTTT. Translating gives CASSLSYRGGDTIYF.

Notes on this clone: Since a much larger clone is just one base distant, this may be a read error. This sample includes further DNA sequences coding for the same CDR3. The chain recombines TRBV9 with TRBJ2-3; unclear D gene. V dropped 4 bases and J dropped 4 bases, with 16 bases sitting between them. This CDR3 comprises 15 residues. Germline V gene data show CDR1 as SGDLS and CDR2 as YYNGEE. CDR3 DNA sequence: TGTGCCAGCAGCCCCTCAGCAGGAAGTTCAGATACGCAGTATTTT. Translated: CASSPSAGSSDTQYF.

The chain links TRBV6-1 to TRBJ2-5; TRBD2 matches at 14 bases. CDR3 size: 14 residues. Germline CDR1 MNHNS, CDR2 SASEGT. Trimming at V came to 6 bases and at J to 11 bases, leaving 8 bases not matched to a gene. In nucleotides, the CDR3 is TGTGCCAGCAGAGGCAGACTAGCGGGAGGGGAGCAGTACTTC. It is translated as CASRGRLAGGEQYF.

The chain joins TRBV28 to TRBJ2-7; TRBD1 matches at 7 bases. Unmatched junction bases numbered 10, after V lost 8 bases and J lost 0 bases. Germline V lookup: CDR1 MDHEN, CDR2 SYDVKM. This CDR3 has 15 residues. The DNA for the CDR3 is TGTGCCAGCCGGACTCCGGGACAGAGCTCCTACGAGCAGTACTTC. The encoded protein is CASRTPGQSSYEQYF. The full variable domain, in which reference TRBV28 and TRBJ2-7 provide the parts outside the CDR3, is DVKVTQSSRYLVKRTGEKVFLECVQDMDHENMFWYRQDPGLGLRLIYFSYDVKMKEKGDIPEGYSVSREKKERFSLILESASTNQTSMYLCASRTPGQSSYEQYFGPGTRLTVT.

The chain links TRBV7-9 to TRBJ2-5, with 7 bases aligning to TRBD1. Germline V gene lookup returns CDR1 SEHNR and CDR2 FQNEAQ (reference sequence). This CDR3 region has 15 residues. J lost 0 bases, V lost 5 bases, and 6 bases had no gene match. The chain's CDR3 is CASSLDRAYQETQYF. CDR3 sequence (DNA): TGTGCCAGCAGCCTCGACAGGGCGTACCAAGAGACCCAGTACTTC.

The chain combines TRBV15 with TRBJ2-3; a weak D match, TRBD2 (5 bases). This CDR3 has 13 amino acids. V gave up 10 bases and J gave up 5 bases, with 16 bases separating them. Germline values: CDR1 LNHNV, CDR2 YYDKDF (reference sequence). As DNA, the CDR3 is TGTGCCATAGCAGCGGACCTGGGAGATACGCAGTATTTT. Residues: CAIAADLGDTQYF.